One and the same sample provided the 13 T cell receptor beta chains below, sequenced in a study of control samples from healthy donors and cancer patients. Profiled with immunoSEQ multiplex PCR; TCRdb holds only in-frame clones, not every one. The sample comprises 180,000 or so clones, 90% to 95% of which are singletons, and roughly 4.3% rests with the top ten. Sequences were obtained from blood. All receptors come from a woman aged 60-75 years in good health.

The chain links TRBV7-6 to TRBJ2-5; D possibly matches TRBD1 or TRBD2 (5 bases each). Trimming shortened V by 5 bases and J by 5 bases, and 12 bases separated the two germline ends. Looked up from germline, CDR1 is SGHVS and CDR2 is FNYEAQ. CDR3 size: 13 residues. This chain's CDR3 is CASSTGQLETQYF. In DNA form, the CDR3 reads TGTGCCAGCAGCACGGGGCAACTGGAGACCCAGTACTTC.

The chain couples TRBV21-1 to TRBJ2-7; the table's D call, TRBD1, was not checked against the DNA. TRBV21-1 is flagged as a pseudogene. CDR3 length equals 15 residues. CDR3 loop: CASSTQGSSSYEQYF. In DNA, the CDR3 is TGTGCCAGCAGCACTCAGGGCTCGAGCTCCTACGAGCAGTACTTC.

CDR3 amino acids: CASSYGTRENIQYF. The CDR3 DNA sequence: TGTGCCAGCAGTTACGGGACTAGGGAAAACATTCAGTACTTC. V usage is TRBV6-6 and J usage is TRBJ2-4; 8 bases map to TRBD2. In germline, CDR1 is MNHNY, CDR2 SVGAGI (reference sequence). CDR3 length equals 14 residues. J gave up 5 bases and V 2 bases, and 2 bases lay outside the gene matches.

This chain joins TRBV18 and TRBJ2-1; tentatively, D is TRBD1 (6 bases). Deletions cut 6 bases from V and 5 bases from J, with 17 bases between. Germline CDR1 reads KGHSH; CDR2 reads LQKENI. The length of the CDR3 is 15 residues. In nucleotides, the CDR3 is TGTGCCAGCTCCCCTCCATCAAGACAGGACAATGAGCAGTTCTTC. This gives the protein CASSPPSRQDNEQFF.

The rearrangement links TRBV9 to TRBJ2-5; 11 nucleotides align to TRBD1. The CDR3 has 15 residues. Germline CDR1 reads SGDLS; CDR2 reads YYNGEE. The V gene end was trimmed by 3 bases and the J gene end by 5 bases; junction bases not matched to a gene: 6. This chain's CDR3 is CASSGLGQGEETQYF. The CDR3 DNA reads TGTGCCAGCAGCGGACTGGGACAGGGGGAGGAGACCCAGTACTTC.

The CDR3 nucleotides read TGTGCCAGCAGCTTGGGCGTCAGCGAAAACACCATATATTTT. It is translated as CASSLGVSENTIYF. This chain joins TRBV5-6 and TRBJ1-3; D is unresolved. This CDR3 has 14 amino acids. V was clipped by 0 bases and J by 6 bases, with 10 bases between them. The V gene's germline CDR1 is SGHDT and CDR2 YYEEEE.

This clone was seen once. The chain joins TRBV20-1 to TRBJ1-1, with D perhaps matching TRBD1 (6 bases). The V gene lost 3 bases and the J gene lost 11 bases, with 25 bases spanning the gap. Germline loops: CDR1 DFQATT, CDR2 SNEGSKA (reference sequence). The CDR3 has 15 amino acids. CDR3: CSASEIGGRGNMAFF. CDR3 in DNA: TGCAGTGCTAGTGAAATCGGTGGCAGGGGAAATATGGCTTTCTTT.

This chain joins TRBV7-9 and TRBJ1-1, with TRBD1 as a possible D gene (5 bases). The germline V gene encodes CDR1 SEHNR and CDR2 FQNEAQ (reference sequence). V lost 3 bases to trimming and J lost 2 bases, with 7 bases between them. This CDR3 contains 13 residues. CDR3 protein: CASSLTENTEAFF. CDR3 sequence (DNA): TGTGCCAGCAGCTTGACAGAAAACACTGAAGCTTTCTTT.

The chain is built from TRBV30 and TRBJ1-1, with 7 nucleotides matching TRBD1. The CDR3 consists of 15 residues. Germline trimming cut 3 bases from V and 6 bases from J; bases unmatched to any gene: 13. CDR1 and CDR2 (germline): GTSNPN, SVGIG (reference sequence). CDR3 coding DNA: TGTGCCTGGAGGACGGGACAGACGGGATTGGCTGAAGCTTTCTTT. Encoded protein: CAWRTGQTGLAEAFF.

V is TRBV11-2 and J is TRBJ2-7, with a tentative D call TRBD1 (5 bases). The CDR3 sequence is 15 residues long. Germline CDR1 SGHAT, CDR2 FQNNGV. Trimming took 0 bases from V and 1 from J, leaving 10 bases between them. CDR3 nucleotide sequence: TGTGCCAGCAGCTTAGAGGCAGGGTTGTCCTACGAGCAGTACTTC. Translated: CASSLEAGLSYEQYF.

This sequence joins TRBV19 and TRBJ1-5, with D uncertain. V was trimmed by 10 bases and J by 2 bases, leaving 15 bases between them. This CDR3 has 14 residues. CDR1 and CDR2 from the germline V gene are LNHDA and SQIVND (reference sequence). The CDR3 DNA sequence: TGTGCCACCCAAAATGGAGACGGCAATCAGCCCCAGCATTTT. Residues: CATQNGDGNQPQHF.

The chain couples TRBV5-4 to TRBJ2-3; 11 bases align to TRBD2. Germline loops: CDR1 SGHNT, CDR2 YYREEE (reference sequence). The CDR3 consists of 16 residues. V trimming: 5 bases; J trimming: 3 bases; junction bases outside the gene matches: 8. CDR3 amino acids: CASRLRLAGTTDTQYF. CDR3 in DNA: TGTGCCAGCAGGCTCAGACTAGCGGGGACGACAGATACGCAGTATTTT.

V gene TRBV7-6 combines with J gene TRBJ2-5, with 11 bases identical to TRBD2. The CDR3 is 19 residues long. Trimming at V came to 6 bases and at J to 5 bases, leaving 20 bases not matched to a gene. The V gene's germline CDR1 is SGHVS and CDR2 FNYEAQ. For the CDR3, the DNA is TGTGCCAGCAGTCGAAGACCACTAGCGGGGGTCGGTAATGTTGAGACCCAGTACTTC. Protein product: CASSRRPLAGVGNVETQYF. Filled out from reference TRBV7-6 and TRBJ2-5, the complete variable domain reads GAGVSQSPRYKVTKRGQDVALRCDPISGHVSLYWYRQALGQGPEFLTYFNYEAQQDKSGLPNDRFSAERPEGSISTLTIQRTEQRDSAMYRCASSRRPLAGVGNVETQYFGPGTRLLVL.